This T cell receptor (beta chain) was identified in a study of PD-L1 blockade in urothelial cancer. Study context: Twenty-five of the 29 patients were men with bladder-origin urothelial cancer. Study patients had been treated with 0 to 3 previous chemotherapy regimens.

TCRdb's copy holds only in-frame clones and misses some; the assay was immunoSEQ multiplex PCR. Counted here are approximately 100,000 clones, about 90% occurring once; the ten biggest clones make up almost 0.95%. This CDR3 comprises 14 residues. Germline lookup yields CDR1 SGHTS and CDR2 YDEGEE. With 4 bases clipped from V and 5 bases from J, the junction kept 2 bases outside the gene matches. The gene calls are TRBV5-8 and TRBJ2-1, with 11 nucleotides matching TRBD2. This TCR was sampled from a woman of 80 years or more with urothelial cancer. Sample: PBMCs, taken around atezolizumab (anti-PD-L1) treatment. The chain's CDR3 is CASSLGLADNEQFF. In DNA form, the CDR3 reads TGTGCCAGCAGCCTGGGACTAGCGGACAATGAGCAGTTCTTC.